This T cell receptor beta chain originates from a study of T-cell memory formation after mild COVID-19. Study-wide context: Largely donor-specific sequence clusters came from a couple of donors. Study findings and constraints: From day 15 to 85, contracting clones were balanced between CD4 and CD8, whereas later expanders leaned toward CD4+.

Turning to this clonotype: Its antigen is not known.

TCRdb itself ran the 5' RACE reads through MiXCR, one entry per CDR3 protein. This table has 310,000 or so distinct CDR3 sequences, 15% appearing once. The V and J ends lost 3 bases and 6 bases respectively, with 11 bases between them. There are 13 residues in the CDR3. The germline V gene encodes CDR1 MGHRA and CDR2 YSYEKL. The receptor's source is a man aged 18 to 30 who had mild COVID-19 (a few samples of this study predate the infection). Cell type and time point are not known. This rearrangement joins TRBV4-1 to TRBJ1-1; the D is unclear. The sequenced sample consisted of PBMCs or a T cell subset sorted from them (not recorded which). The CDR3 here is CASSQPEGAEAFF. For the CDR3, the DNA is TGCGCCAGCAGCCAGCCAGAGGGCGCTGAAGCTTTCTTT.